The sequence of this T cell receptor beta chain was determined in a study of blood T cell repertoires in COVID-19. Across the study: Collection of acute and convalescent COVID-19 samples took place in the United States, Italy and Spain. T cells, B-cell-depleted T cells, or PBMCs provided the cDNA or gDNA that served as material.

V lost 1 base and J lost 0; bases outside the gene matches: 5. Germline CDR1 GTSNPN, CDR2 SVGIG (reference sequence). The CDR3 totals 16 residues. TCRdb's copy holds only in-frame clones and misses some; the assay was immunoSEQ multiplex PCR. The table shows under 60,000 clones, with 75% to 80% occurring only once. This chain links TRBV30 with TRBJ1-4, with 7 bases aligning to TRBD1. The receptor's source is a human donor in a cohort sampled during active COVID-19. Sequencing was done on a sample of peripheral blood. In nucleotides, the CDR3 is TGTGCCTGGAGTGCACATACAGGGGCAACTAATGAAAAACTGTTTTTT. Translated, it gives CAWSAHTGATNEKLFF.